This is a list of T cell receptor beta chains from one sample in a study of shared clonotypes between healthy human individuals. The protocol was immunoSEQ multiplex PCR, while the TCRdb copy is restricted to in-frame clones and leaves out a portion. The sample holds approximately 1.1 million clones; approximately 80% are singletons and the top ten take about 0.52%. The sequencing sample was made of memory CD4+ T cells from PBMCs. These receptors were obtained from a man aged 18 to 29 in good health. Some clones in this sample may be carry-over from other donors' samples. Both conserved end residues are part of each CDR3. The size of a clone is reported for some rows only, either as once, few or many, or as a class for expanded clones.

J: TRBJ1-2; V: TRBV25-1; size: few; CDR3: CASSPSGNYGYTF
J: TRBJ2-3; V: TRBV7-8; size: -; CDR3: CASSLAELAGNTDTQYF
J: TRBJ1-2; V: TRBV9; size: -; CDR3: CASSSRGGSRQANYGYTF
J: TRBJ1-5; V: TRBV10-3; size: -; CDR3: CAISEGTGVVQPQHF
J: TRBJ2-3; V: TRBV5-1; size: -; CDR3: CASRIGQGTDTQYF
J: TRBJ1-4; V: TRBV5-4; size: -; CDR3: CASSLDRGVYEKLFF
J: TRBJ2-3; V: TRBV6-4; size: -; CDR3: CASSSQPRGAADTQYF
J: TRBJ2-7; V: TRBV5-1; size: once; CDR3: CASKEVSGPYEQYF
J: TRBJ2-2; V: TRBV18; size: -; CDR3: CASSPRNTGELFF
J: TRBJ2-2; V: TRBV5-1; size: -; CDR3: CASSLASTSGSVGTGELFF
J: TRBJ1-4; V: TRBV5-6; size: -; CDR3: CASSLAGFNEKLFF
J: TRBJ2-1; V: TRBV5-4; size: -; CDR3: CASSDAGRSYNEQFF
J: TRBJ2-3; V: TRBV4-1; size: -; CDR3: CASSQKGTGTSGSTGVTDTQYF
J: TRBJ1-1; V: TRBV7-9; size: -; CDR3: CASSVNEGNSKAFF
J: TRBJ1-3; V: TRBV4-2; size: -; CDR3: CASSQDLGGGGNTIYF
J: TRBJ1-4; V: TRBV28; size: -; CDR3: CASSGGRHEKLFF
J: TRBJ2-7; V: TRBV28; size: few; CDR3: CASSRQDGTLEQYF
J: TRBJ1-1; V: TRBV28; size: many; CDR3: CATPNPGPRPPEAFF
J: TRBJ2-1; V: TRBV4-1; size: -; CDR3: CASTAGGPYNEQFF
J: TRBJ2-5; V: TRBV5-1; size: -; CDR3: CASSLFTGETQYF
J: TRBJ2-3; V: TRBV6-1; size: few; CDR3: CASSDAREYTDTQYF
J: TRBJ2-7; V: TRBV7-2; size: -; CDR3: CASSQLRGGAYEQYF
J: TRBJ2-7; V: TRBV6-1; size: -; CDR3: CASSESPFYEQYF
J: TRBJ1-2; V: TRBV7-9; size: few; CDR3: CASRDRDYGYTF
J: TRBJ1-5; V: TRBV5-1; size: -; CDR3: CASSPGQGGQPQHF
J: TRBJ1-5; V: TRBV27; size: -; CDR3: CASSSRGGWGTYSNQPQHF
J: TRBJ2-7; V: TRBV15; size: -; CDR3: CATSRAGGRDEQYF
J: TRBJ1-2; V: TRBV28; size: -; CDR3: CASRDLNYGYTF
J: TRBJ2-7; V: TRBV29-1; size: -; CDR3: CSVKDGAYYEQYF
J: TRBJ2-2; V: TRBV7-6; size: -; CDR3: CASSLRLAGGGTGELFF
J: TRBJ2-3; V: TRBV11-3; size: once; CDR3: CASSSGSLTDTQYF
J: TRBJ2-7; V: TRBV5-8; size: -; CDR3: CASSLAPVKVYEQYF
J: TRBJ2-1; V: TRBV9; size: -; CDR3: CASSVGLAGAGGGEQFF
J: TRBJ2-1; V: TRBV4-2; size: -; CDR3: CASSQELVLAGGGRFF
J: TRBJ1-1; V: TRBV6-1; size: -; CDR3: CASSGWDRATFF
J: TRBJ2-3; V: TRBV6-1; size: -; CDR3: CACQFSGIPDTQYF
J: TRBJ2-7; V: TRBV18; size: once; CDR3: CASSPPSGTDREEQYF